These 10 T cell receptor beta chains came from one sample sequenced in a study of memory CD8 T cells in hepatitis C reinfection. TCRdb's table, derived via immunoSEQ multiplex PCR, lists solely in-frame clones and lacks some. The sample includes about 47,000 clones, roughly 90% of them seen just once. Time point defined: peak reinfection, 3 to 8 weeks after reinfection detection. No in vitro expansion preceded TCR sequencing of the sorted cells. The sample taken for sequencing was naive CD8+ T cells sorted from blood. These receptors were taken from a man younger than 35 with hepatitis C virus infection.

This sequence joins TRBV29-1 and TRBJ2-1; 8 nucleotides match TRBD2. Trimming cost V 1 base and J 6 bases; bases outside gene matches: 8. Per germline, CDR1 SQVTM and CDR2 ANQGSEA. The CDR3 is 15 amino acids. CDR3 nucleotide sequence: TGCAGCGTTGAAGGTCCGGGACTAGGGTCCAATGAGCAGTTCTTC. Its protein product is CSVEGPGLGSNEQFF.

The chain uses TRBV7-2 and TRBJ1-1; the D gene is possibly TRBD1 (6 bases). Trimming stripped 0 bases from V and 1 base from J, with 12 bases between. This CDR3 region has 16 residues. Germline V gene data show CDR1 as SGHTA and CDR2 as FQGNSA. CDR3 bases: TGTGCCAGCAGCTTAGCGCGGCAGGGGCCGAACACTGAAGCTTTCTTT. Protein product: CASSLARQGPNTEAFF. The full variable domain, its missing parts supplied by reference TRBV7-2 and TRBJ1-1, is GAGVSQSPSNKVTEKGKDVELRCDPISGHTALYWYRQSLGQGLEFLIYFQGNSAPDKSGLPSDRFSAERTGGSVSTLTIQRTQQEDSAVYLCASSLARQGPNTEAFFGQGTRLTVV.

This chain connects TRBV20-1 to TRBJ2-2; D may be TRBD2 (5 bases). This CDR3 region has 11 residues. Germline V gene data show CDR1 as DFQATT and CDR2 as SNEGSKA (reference sequence). V lost 2 bases and J 7 bases, leaving 5 bases between the germline ends. In DNA form, the CDR3 reads TGCAGTGCTAGACGGGGCGGGGAGCTGTTTTTT. It encodes CSARRGGELFF.

The rearrangement uses TRBV7-6 and TRBJ2-3; D may be TRBD1 (5 bases). The V end lost 6 bases, the J end lost 9 bases, and 13 bases lay between the germline ends. CDR1 and CDR2 from the germline V gene are SGHVS and FNYEAQ. The CDR3 is made up of 12 amino acids. The CDR3 here is CASSPPDNTQYF. The CDR3 nucleotides read TGTGCCAGCAGTCCCCCGGACAACACGCAGTATTTT.

V is TRBV11-1 and J is TRBJ2-1; TRBD2 might be the D (5 bases). V was trimmed by 5 bases and J by 5 bases, leaving 16 bases between them. This CDR3 region has 15 residues. CDR1 SGHAT and CDR2 FQDESV come from the germline V gene (reference sequence). Here the CDR3 DNA reads TGTGCCAGCAGCCTTTTAGCGCACCTACACAATGAGCAGTTCTTC. Its translation is CASSLLAHLHNEQFF.

The chain joins TRBV19 to TRBJ2-1, with D perhaps TRBD2 (5 bases). The CDR3 totals 12 residues. V shed 5 bases and J shed 9 bases, with 11 bases lying between them. In germline, CDR1 is LNHDA, CDR2 SQIVND (reference sequence). CDR3 region: CASSETEGEQFF. The CDR3 bases are TGTGCCAGTAGTGAGACCGAGGGTGAGCAGTTCTTC.

This clone is a singleton in its sample. This chain links TRBV4-1 with TRBJ2-1, with 8 bases matching TRBD2. Per the germline V gene, CDR1 is MGHRA and CDR2 is YSYEKL. Trimming removed 2 bases from V and 14 bases from J; junction bases left unmatched: 8. The CDR3 spans 13 residues. Here the CDR3 reads CASSQKRWGLEFF. CDR3 coding DNA: TGCGCCAGCAGCCAAAAAAGGTGGGGACTAGAGTTCTTC.

The chain is built from TRBV28 and TRBJ2-7; 11 bases map to TRBD2. V shed 4 bases and J 5 bases; nucleotides not matched to a gene: 4. The germline V gene encodes CDR1 MDHEN and CDR2 SYDVKM. The CDR3 spans 14 residues. Here the CDR3 DNA reads TGTGCCAGCAGTTCCGGGACTAGCGGAAACGAGCAGTACTTC. It is translated as CASSSGTSGNEQYF. The entire variable domain, with the rest obtained from reference TRBV28 and TRBJ2-7, is as follows: DVKVTQSSRYLVKRTGEKVFLECVQDMDHENMFWYRQDPGLGLRLIYFSYDVKMKEKGDIPEGYSVSREKKERFSLILESASTNQTSMYLCASSSGTSGNEQYFGPGTRLTVT.

This chain joins TRBV6-1 and TRBJ1-2, with TRBD1 identical over 8 bases. The CDR3 is 15 residues long. The V gene's germline CDR1 is MNHNS and CDR2 SASEGT. V lost 1 base to trimming and J lost 7 bases; unmatched junction nucleotides: 8. CDR3 DNA sequence: TGTGCCAGCAGTGAAGACCGTACAGGGGGGTTTGGCTACACCTTC. This translates into CASSEDRTGGFGYTF.

The V and J genes are TRBV4-1 and TRBJ1-6, with a possible D match to TRBD1 (5 bases). This CDR3 has 17 amino acids. In germline, CDR1 is MGHRA, CDR2 YSYEKL. Between the trimmed V and J ends, which lost 0 bases and 7 bases, there was a span of 16 bases. CDR3 sequence reads: CASSQEPTGGNNSPLHF. The CDR3, as DNA: TGCGCCAGCAGCCAAGAACCCACCGGGGGGAACAATTCACCCCTCCACTTT.